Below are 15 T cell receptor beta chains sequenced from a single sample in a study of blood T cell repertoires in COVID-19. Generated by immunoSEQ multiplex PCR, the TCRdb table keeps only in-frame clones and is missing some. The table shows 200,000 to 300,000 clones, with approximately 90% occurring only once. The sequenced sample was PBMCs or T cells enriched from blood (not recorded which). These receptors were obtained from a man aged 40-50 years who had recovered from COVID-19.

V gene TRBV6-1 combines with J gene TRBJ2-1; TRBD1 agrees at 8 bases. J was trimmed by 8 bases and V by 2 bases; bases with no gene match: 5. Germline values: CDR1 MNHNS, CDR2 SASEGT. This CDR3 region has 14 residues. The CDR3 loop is CASSERGQGHEQFF. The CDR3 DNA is TGTGCCAGCAGTGAACGCGGACAGGGCCATGAGCAGTTCTTC.

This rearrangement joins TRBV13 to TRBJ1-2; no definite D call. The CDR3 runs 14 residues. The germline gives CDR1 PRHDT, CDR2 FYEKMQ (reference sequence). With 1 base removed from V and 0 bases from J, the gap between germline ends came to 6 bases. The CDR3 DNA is TGTGCCAGCAGCTTAGCTAGAACTAACTATGGCTACACCTTC. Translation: CASSLARTNYGYTF.

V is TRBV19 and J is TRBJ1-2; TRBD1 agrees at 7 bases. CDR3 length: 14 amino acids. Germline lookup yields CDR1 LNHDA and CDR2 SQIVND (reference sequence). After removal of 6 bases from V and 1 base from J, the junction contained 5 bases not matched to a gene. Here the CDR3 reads CASSARGDNYGYTF. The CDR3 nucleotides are TGTGCCAGTAGCGCCAGGGGGGATAACTATGGCTACACCTTC.

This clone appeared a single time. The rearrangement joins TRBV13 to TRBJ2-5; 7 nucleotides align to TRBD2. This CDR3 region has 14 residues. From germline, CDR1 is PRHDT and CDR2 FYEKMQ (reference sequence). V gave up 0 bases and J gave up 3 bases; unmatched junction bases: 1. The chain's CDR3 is CASSLGLAEETQYF. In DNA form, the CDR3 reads TGTGCCAGCAGCTTAGGCCTAGCGGAAGAGACCCAGTACTTC.

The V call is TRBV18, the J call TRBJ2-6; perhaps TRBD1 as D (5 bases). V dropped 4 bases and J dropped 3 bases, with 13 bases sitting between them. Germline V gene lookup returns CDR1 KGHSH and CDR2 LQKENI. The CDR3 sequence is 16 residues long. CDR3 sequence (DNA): TGTGCCAGCTCACAGTACGACAGCTATGGGGCCAACGTCCTGACTTTC. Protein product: CASSQYDSYGANVLTF.

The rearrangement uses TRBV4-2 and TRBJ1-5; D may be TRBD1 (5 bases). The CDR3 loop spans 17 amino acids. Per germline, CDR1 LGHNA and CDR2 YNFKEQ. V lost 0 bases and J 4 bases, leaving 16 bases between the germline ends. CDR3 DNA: TGTGCCAGCAGCCAAGAAATGTTGGCAGGGTTTAATCAGCCCCAGCATTTT. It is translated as CASSQEMLAGFNQPQHF.

The CDR3 DNA sequence: TGTGCCAGCAGCGTAGAACTCTACAATGAGCAGTTCTTC. Protein product: CASSVELYNEQFF. The V gene is TRBV9, the J gene TRBJ2-1; no definite D call. The CDR3 loop spans 13 amino acids. The V gene's germline CDR1 is SGDLS and CDR2 YYNGEE. Trimming left V 0 bases short and J 3 bases short, with 4 bases between.

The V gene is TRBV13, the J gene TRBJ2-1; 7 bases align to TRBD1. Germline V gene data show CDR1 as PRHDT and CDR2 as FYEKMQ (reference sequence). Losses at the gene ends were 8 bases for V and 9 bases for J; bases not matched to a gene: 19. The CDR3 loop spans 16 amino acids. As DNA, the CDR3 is TGTGCCAGCCGACCGGGTGGGACAGAAGAATCTAGTGAGCAGTTCTTC. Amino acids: CASRPGGTEESSEQFF.

This chain's CDR3 is CASRGEAGGTDTQYF. The CDR3 coding sequence is TGTGCCAGCAGGGGTGAAGCGGGGGGCACAGATACGCAGTATTTT. V and J are TRBV7-2 and TRBJ2-3, with 8 bases matching TRBD2. With 6 bases clipped from V and 1 base from J, the junction kept 6 bases outside the gene matches. This CDR3 has 15 amino acids. The germline CDR1 and CDR2 sequences are SGHTA and FQGNSA.

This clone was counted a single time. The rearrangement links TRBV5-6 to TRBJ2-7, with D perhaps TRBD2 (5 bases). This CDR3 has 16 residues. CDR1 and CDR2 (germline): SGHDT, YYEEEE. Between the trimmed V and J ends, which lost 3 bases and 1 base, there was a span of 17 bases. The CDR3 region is CASSSGRTGKSYEQYF. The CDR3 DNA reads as TGTGCCAGCAGCTCGGGGAGAACGGGGAAATCCTACGAGCAGTACTTC.

The CDR3 DNA is TGTGCCATCAGTGAGGCCAAGGGGCAGGGCTATGGCTACACCTTC. Translated: CAISEAKGQGYGYTF. The V call is TRBV10-3, the J call TRBJ1-2, with D tentatively TRBD1 (5 bases). The V and J ends lost 2 bases and 4 bases respectively, with 14 bases between them. The germline gives CDR1 ENHRY, CDR2 SYGVKD. The CDR3 is 15 residues long.

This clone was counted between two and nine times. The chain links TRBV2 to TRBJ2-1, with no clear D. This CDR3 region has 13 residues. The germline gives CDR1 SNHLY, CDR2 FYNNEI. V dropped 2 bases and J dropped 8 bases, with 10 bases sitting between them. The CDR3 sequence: CASSERQVDEQFF. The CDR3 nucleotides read TGTGCCAGCAGTGAACGCCAGGTCGATGAGCAGTTCTTC.

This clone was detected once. The CDR3 nucleotides read TGTGCCAGCAGCTCACGTCTTGCCGGGGATGAGGGTGTCCACTTT. Its protein product is CASSSRLAGDEGVHF. The chain recombines TRBV6-5 with TRBJ1-6, with unresolved D. Germline V lookup: CDR1 MNHEY, CDR2 SVGAGI. The CDR3 loop spans 15 amino acids. Trimming removed 6 bases at V and 17 bases at J, with 26 bases between.

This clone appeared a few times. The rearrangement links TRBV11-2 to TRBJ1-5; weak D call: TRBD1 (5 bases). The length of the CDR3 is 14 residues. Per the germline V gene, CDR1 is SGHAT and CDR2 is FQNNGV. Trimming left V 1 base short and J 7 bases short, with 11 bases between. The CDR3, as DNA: TGTGCCAGCAGCTTAGGTCAGGGAGGCCAGCCCCAGCATTTT. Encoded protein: CASSLGQGGQPQHF. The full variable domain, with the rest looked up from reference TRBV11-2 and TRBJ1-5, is EAGVAQSPRYKIIEKRQSVAFWCNPISGHATLYWYQQILGQGPKLLIQFQNNGVVDDSQLPKDRFSAERLKGVDSTLKIQPAKLEDSAVYLCASSLGQGGQPQHFGDGTRLSIL.

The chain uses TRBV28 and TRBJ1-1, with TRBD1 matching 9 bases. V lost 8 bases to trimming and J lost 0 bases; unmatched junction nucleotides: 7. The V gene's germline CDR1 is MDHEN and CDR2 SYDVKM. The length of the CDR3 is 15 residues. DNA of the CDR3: TGTGCCAGCCTCTTACAGGGGGCCCTGAACACTGAAGCTTTCTTT. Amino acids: CASLLQGALNTEAFF.